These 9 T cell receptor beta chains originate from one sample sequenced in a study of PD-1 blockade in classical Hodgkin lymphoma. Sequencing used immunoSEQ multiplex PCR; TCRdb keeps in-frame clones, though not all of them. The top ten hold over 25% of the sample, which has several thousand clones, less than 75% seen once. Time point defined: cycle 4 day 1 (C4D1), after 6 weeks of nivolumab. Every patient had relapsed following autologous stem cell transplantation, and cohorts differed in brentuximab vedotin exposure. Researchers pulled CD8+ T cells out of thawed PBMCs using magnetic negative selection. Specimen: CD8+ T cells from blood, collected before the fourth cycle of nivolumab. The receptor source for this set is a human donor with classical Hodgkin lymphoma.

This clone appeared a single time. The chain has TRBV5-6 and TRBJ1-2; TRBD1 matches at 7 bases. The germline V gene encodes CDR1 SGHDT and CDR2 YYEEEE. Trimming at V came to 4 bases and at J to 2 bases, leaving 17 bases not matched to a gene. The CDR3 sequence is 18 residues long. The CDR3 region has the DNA TGTGCCAGCAGCCTGGACAGGATCCGTTATGAGGGGAACTATGGCTACACCTTC. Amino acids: CASSLDRIRYEGNYGYTF. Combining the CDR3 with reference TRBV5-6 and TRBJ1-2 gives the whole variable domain DAGVTQSPTHLIKTRGQQVTLRCSPKSGHDTVSWYQQALGQGPQFIFQYYEEEERQRGNFPDRFSGHQFPNYSSELNVNALLLGDSALYLCASSLDRIRYEGNYGYTFGSGTRLTVV.

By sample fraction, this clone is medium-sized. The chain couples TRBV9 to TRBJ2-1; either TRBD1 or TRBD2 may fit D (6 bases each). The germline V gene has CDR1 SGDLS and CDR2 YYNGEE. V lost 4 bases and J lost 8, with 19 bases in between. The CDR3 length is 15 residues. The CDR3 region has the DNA TGTGCCAGCAGCAGGGGGGACTTCCCTGGCGATGAGCAGTTCTTC. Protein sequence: CASSRGDFPGDEQFF.

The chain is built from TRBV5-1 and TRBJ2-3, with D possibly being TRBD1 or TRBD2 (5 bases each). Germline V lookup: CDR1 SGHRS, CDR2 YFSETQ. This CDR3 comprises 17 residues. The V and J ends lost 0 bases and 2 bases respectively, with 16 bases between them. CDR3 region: CASSLDANGDPTDTQYF. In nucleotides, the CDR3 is TGCGCCAGCAGCTTGGATGCTAATGGGGACCCCACAGATACGCAGTATTTT.

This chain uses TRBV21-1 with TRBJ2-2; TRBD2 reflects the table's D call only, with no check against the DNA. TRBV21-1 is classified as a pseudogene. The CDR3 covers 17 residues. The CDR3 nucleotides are TGTGCCAGCAGCAAAGCCGCTAGCGGGAGGATGGCCGGGGAGCTGTTTTTT. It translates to CASSKAASGRMAGELFF.

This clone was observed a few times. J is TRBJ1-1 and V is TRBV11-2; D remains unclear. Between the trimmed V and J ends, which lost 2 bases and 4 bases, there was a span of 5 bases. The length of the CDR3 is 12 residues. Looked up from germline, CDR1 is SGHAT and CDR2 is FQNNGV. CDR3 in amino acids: CASSLYLTEAFF. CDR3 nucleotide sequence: TGTGCCAGCAGCTTATATCTCACTGAAGCTTTCTTT.

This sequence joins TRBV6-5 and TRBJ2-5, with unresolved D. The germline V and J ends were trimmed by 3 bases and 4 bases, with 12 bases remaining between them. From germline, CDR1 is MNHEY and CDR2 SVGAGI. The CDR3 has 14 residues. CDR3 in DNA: TGTGCCAGCAGTTATTCGGTATCGGGAGAGACCCAGTACTTC. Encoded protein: CASSYSVSGETQYF.

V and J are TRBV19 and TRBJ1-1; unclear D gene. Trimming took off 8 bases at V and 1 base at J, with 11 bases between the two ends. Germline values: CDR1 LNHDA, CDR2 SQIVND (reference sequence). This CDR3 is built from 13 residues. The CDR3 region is CASALTANTEAFF. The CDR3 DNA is TGTGCCAGTGCATTAACAGCGAACACTGAAGCTTTCTTT. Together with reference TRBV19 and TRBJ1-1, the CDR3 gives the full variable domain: DGGITQSPKYLFRKEGQNVTLSCEQNLNHDAMYWYRQDPGQGLRLIYYSQIVNDFQKGDIAEGYSVSREKKESFPLTVTSAQKNPTAFYLCASALTANTEAFFGQGTRLTVV.

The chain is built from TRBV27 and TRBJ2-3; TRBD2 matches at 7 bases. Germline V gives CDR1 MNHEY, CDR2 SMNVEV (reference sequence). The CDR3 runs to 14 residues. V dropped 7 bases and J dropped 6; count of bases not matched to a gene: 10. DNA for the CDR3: TGTGCCAGCAAAATGGGGGGGTTCACGGATACGCAGTATTTT. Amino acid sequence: CASKMGGFTDTQYF.

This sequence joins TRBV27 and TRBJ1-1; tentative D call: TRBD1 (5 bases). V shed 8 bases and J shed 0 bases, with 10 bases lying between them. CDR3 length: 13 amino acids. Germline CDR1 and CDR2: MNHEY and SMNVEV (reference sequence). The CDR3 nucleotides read TGTGCCAGCTTAGGGGCTATGAACACTGAAGCTTTCTTT. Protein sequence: CASLGAMNTEAFF.